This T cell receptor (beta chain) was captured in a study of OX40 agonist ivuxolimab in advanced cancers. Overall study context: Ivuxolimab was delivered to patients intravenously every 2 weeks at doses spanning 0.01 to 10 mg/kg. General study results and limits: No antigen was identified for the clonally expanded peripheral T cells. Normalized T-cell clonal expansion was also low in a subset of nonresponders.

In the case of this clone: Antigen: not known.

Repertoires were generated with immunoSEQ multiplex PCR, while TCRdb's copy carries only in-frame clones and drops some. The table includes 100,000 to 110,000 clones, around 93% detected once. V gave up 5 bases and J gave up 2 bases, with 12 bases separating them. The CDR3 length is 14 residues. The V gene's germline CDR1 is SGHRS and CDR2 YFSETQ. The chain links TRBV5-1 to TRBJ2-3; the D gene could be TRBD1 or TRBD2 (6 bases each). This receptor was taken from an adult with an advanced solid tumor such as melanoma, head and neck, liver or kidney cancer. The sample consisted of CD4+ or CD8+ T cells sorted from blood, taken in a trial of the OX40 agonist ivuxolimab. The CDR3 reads CASRPGGYTDTQYF. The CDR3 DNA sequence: TGCGCCAGCAGGCCCGGGGGCTACACAGATACGCAGTATTTT.